Following are 11 T cell receptor beta chains from one sample sequenced in a study of T-cell reconstitution after alpha-beta-depleted transplantation in children. Preparation of the TCRbeta library involved a method that used unique molecular identifiers. TCRdb processed the PCR reads anew with MiXCR; each CDR3 protein has one entry. The data show fewer than 350,000 distinct CDR3 sequences, with 11% seen just once and about a quarter held by the top ten. Sequenced material: peripheral blood, taken 180 days after TCRalphabeta/CD19-depleted stem cell transplant. All receptors come from a male patient aged 2 to 9 who had a stem cell transplant for chronic granulomatous disease, so the T cells may come from the graft donor.

This clonotype was counted at least ten times. The chain recombines TRBV15 with TRBJ2-1; 9 bases are a match to TRBD2. This CDR3 has 16 amino acids. The V and J ends lost 5 bases and 8 bases, in that order; junction bases with no gene match: 13. The germline CDR1 and CDR2 sequences are LNHNV and YYDKDF (reference sequence). DNA of the CDR3: TGTGCCACCAGCGGTTGGGCTAGCGGGGCCGGAGATGAGCAGTTCTTC. Protein product: CATSGWASGAGDEQFF.

This clonotype was observed at least ten times. V usage is TRBV7-2 and J usage is TRBJ2-5, with TRBD2 matching over 7 bases. V lost 4 bases, J lost 5 bases, and 7 bases stayed unmatched. The germline gives CDR1 SGHTA, CDR2 FQGNSA. The CDR3 extends over 14 amino acids. This CDR3 is CASSSGLVRETQYF. The CDR3 DNA reads as TGTGCCAGCAGCTCTGGACTAGTTAGGGAGACCCAGTACTTC.

There are many counts of this clonotype. The chain employs TRBV7-8 and TRBJ2-1, with 9 nucleotides matching TRBD1. With V trimmed by 6 bases and J by 6 bases, 9 bases remained unmatched. The CDR3 totals 15 residues. Germline V lookup: CDR1 SGHVS, CDR2 FQNEAQ. The CDR3 DNA follows: TGTGCCAGCAGACCCGGGACAGGGAATAGCAATGAGCAGTTCTTC. This encodes CASRPGTGNSNEQFF.

About this clonotype: A much larger clonotype is one base distant, so this may be a read error. This sequence joins TRBV7-3 and TRBJ2-5; perhaps TRBD2 as D (5 bases). The CDR3 totals 14 residues. Looked up from germline, CDR1 is SGHTA and CDR2 is FQGTGA. CDR3 in DNA: TGTGCCAGCAGCTTTTCCAGCCTTAGGGAGACCCAGTCCTTC. Its protein product is CASSFSSLRETQSF.

This clonotype was recorded at least ten times. The V gene is TRBV29-1, the J gene TRBJ2-5; D possibly corresponds to TRBD2 (7 bases). There are 16 residues in the CDR3. Trimming took off 6 bases at V and 2 bases at J, with 22 bases between the two ends. CDR1 and CDR2 (germline): SQVTM, ANQGSEA. CDR3 DNA: TGCAGCGTGCTGCAAAGGGGGGCGGGGGTTCAAGAGACCCAGTACTTC. This gives the protein CSVLQRGAGVQETQYF. The variable domain in full, completed from reference TRBV29-1 and TRBJ2-5, reads SAVISQKPSRDICQRGTSLTIQCQVDSQVTMMFWYRQQPGQSLTLIATANQGSEATYESGFVIDKFPISRPNLTFSTLTVSNMSPEDSSIYLCSVLQRGAGVQETQYFGPGTRLLVL.

This clonotype came up many times. The CDR3 region has the DNA TGTGCCAGCAGTGAAGCGGGACCCGTCGACAATGAGCAGTTCTTC. Its translation: CASSEAGPVDNEQFF. The chain links TRBV2 to TRBJ2-1; TRBD1 or TRBD2 may be the D gene (5 bases each). The CDR3 loop spans 15 amino acids. CDR1 is SNHLY, CDR2 FYNNEI, per germline. Trimming stripped 0 bases from V and 5 bases from J, with 11 bases between.

The table lists this clonotype with a few counts. This chain joins TRBV20-1 and TRBJ2-3, with 8 bases lining up with TRBD2. CDR1 is DFQATT and CDR2 is SNEGSKA in the germline V gene (reference sequence). With V trimmed by 3 bases and J by 14 bases, 16 bases remained unmatched. The CDR3 is 14 residues long. The CDR3 is CSASVGGSRGGLYF. The DNA for the CDR3 is TGCAGTGCTAGCGTCGGCGGGAGCCGGGGGGGGTTGTATTTT.

This clonotype was detected many times. This chain connects TRBV28 to TRBJ2-7, with TRBD2 matching 8 bases. The CDR3 is 13 residues long. V trimming: 11 bases; J trimming: 3 bases; junction bases outside the gene matches: 9. From germline, CDR1 is MDHEN and CDR2 SYDVKM. The DNA of the CDR3 is TGTGCCGGGGCTGGGGCGGGGGGCTACGAGCAGTACTTC. Protein: CAGAGAGGYEQYF.

This clonotype was observed many times. The chain employs TRBV18 and TRBJ1-1; D remains ambiguous. V was pared by 1 base and J by 1 base, with 7 bases between. The CDR3 is 14 residues long. Germline V gene sequence: CDR1 KGHSH, CDR2 LQKENI. The CDR3 is CASSPQGKNTEAFF. CDR3 in DNA: TGTGCCAGCTCACCACAGGGCAAGAACACTGAAGCTTTCTTT.

Many counts were recorded for this clonotype. The chain has TRBV5-1 and TRBJ1-1, with D perhaps TRBD1 (5 bases). The CDR3 has 14 residues. V lost 4 bases and J 1 base, leaving 11 bases between the germline ends. The germline V gene encodes CDR1 SGHRS and CDR2 YFSETQ. Written as DNA, the CDR3 is TGCGCCAGCAGCCTAGACGGGGGGAACACTGAAGCTTTCTTT. Translated, it gives CASSLDGGNTEAFF.

V and J are TRBV6-2 or TRBV6-3 and TRBJ2-1; D uncertain. The CDR3 runs 15 residues. In germline, CDR1 is MNHEY, CDR2 SVGEGT. V was trimmed by 0 bases and J by 4 bases, leaving 10 bases between them. DNA for the CDR3: TGTGCCAGCAGTTACTCATTCCGGCAGTACAATGAGCAGTTCTTC. Translated, it gives CASSYSFRQYNEQFF.